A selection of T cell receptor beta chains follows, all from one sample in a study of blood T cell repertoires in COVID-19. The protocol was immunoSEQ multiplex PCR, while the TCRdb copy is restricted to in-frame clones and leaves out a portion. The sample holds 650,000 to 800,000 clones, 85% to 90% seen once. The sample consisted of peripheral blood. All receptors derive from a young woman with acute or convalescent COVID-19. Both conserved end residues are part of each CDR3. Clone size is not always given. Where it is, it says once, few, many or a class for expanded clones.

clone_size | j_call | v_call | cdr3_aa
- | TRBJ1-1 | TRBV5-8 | CASSLFRFNTEAFF
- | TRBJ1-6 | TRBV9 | CASSAGLGSSYNSPLHF
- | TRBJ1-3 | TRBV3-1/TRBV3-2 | CASSSPISGYSGNTIYF
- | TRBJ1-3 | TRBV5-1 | CASSPDRPGNTIYF
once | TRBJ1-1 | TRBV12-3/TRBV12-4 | CASTQEGAGAFF
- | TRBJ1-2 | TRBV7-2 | CASSLVQGALNYGYTF
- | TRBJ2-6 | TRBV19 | CASSIGLAGGPFGGANVLTF
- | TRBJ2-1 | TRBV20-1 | CSGLAGNEQFF
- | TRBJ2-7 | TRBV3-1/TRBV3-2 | CASSQGWQNDEQYF
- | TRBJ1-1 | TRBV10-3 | CAIQVTQQGSEAFF
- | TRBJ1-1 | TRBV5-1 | CASRNRTGGATEAFF
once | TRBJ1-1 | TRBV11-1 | CASSPGGSLNTEAFF
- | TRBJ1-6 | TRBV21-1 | CASSKGDKGGNNSPLHF
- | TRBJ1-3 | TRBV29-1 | CSVGDRGFGNTIYF
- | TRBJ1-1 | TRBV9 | CASSVVEGQGEAFF